This TCR beta chain was found in a study of Graves' ophthalmopathy and Graves' hyperthyroidism. Study-wide results and limits: Most thyroid-expanded clonotypes exceeding 0.001 frequency were also found in blood. With roughly 69% sensitivity and 72% to 85% specificity, the model predicted ophthalmopathy progression.

Concerning this clonotype: Antigen: not known.

The germline V gene encodes CDR1 SGHAT and CDR2 FQNNGV. The CDR3 length is 19 residues. The V gene lost 0 bases and the J gene lost 2 bases, with 20 bases spanning the gap. The authors defined stable hyperthyroidism as no ophthalmopathy within 18 months of follow-up. The authors amplified TCR beta CDR3 regions from RNA transcripts. HTBI primers were employed in first-round RT-PCR, then a second-round multiplex PCR followed. Each CDR3 protein gets one entry after TCRdb re-called the multiplex PCR reads with MiXCR. The sample yields a few hundred thousand distinct CDR3 sequences, approximately 18% seen once.

V gene TRBV11-2 combines with J gene TRBJ2-4; the D gene is possibly TRBD1 (6 bases). The source of this sequence is an adult woman with stable Graves' hyperthyroidism. The source material was peripheral blood. CDR3 region: CASSLDGDTGSRSKNIQYF. CDR3 nucleotide sequence: TGTGCCAGCAGCTTAGATGGGGACACGGGGAGTCGATCCAAAAACATTCAGTACTTC. Together with reference TRBV11-2 and TRBJ2-4, the CDR3 gives the full variable domain: EAGVAQSPRYKIIEKRQSVAFWCNPISGHATLYWYQQILGQGPKLLIQFQNNGVVDDSQLPKDRFSAERLKGVDSTLKIQPAKLEDSAVYLCASSLDGDTGSRSKNIQYFGAGTRLSVL.